These 27 T cell receptor beta chains share one sample of origin, sequenced in a study of CD8 T cells in ankylosing spondylitis. Each CDR3 protein gets one entry after TCRdb re-called the 5' RACE reads with MiXCR. The sample consists of under 150,000 distinct CDR3 sequences, around 8.5% of them appearing once. Sequencing was done on a sample of blood, either unsorted or a sorted T cell fraction (not recorded which). The receptors derive from a male donor with ankylosing spondylitis or in good health (not recorded which).

The table lists this clonotype with a few counts. The V call is TRBV20-1, the J call TRBJ2-7; no reliable D call. Germline loops: CDR1 DFQATT, CDR2 SNEGSKA (reference sequence). V gave up 3 bases and J gave up 5 bases, with 8 bases separating them. The CDR3 is 11 residues long. The CDR3 region has the DNA TGCAGTGCTAGGGTCCTGAACGAGCAGTACTTC. The encoded protein is CSARVLNEQYF.

This clonotype was recorded many times. The chain joins TRBV5-1 to TRBJ2-3; 10 bases match TRBD2. The V and J ends lost 4 bases and 2 bases, in that order; junction bases with no gene match: 28. The CDR3 has 23 amino acids. Germline V gives CDR1 SGHRS, CDR2 YFSETQ. CDR3 region: CASSPGFLSPAPSGSLNTDTQYF. The CDR3 DNA reads TGCGCCAGCAGCCCGGGATTCCTCTCACCTGCACCTAGCGGGAGTTTGAACACAGATACGCAGTATTTT.

About this clonotype: A read error may explain this, as a much larger clone is one base away. The chain has TRBV20-1 and TRBJ1-4; 9 positions agree with TRBD1. The CDR3 runs 17 residues. Trimming removed 0 bases from V and 13 bases from J; junction bases left unmatched: 18. Germline lookup yields CDR1 DFQATT and CDR2 SNEGSKA (reference sequence). CDR3 bases: TGCAGTGCTAGAGATATCCGGACGGGACAGGGTACCGCTCGACTGTTTTTT. Its translation is CSARDIRTGQGTARLFF.

This clonotype was picked up many times. The V gene is TRBV7-2, the J gene TRBJ1-1; D gene uncertain. The germline gives CDR1 SGHTA, CDR2 FQGNSA. The CDR3 runs to 13 residues. With 3 bases removed from V and 4 bases from J, the gap between germline ends came to 9 bases. CDR3 amino acids: CASSFYAGTEAFF. CDR3 DNA sequence: TGTGCCAGCAGCTTCTATGCGGGCACTGAAGCTTTCTTT. Combining the CDR3 with reference TRBV7-2 and TRBJ1-1 gives the whole variable domain GAGVSQSPSNKVTEKGKDVELRCDPISGHTALYWYRQSLGQGLEFLIYFQGNSAPDKSGLPSDRFSAERTGGSVSTLTIQRTQQEDSAVYLCASSFYAGTEAFFGQGTRLTVV.

The chain couples TRBV29-1 to TRBJ1-1; D gene ambiguous. This CDR3 contains 12 residues. V lost 4 bases, J lost 1 base, and 7 bases lay in between. Germline V gives CDR1 SQVTM, CDR2 ANQGSEA. The CDR3, as DNA: TGCAGCGTTGGTTTGGCGAACACTGAAGCTTTCTTT. Its protein product is CSVGLANTEAFF.

This clonotype was counted many times. The chain uses TRBV29-1 and TRBJ1-1; 7 positions agree with TRBD1. V lost 6 bases to trimming and J lost 1 base; unmatched junction nucleotides: 5. CDR3 length: 13 residues. Germline lookup yields CDR1 SQVTM and CDR2 ANQGSEA. CDR3 loop: CSVWTGSNTEAFF. The CDR3 DNA follows: TGCAGCGTGTGGACAGGCTCGAACACTGAAGCTTTCTTT.

This clonotype came up many times. The V call is TRBV27, the J call TRBJ2-7; 9 nucleotides agree with TRBD2. The CDR3 extends over 13 amino acids. CDR1 is MNHEY and CDR2 is SMNVEV in the germline V gene (reference sequence). V was pared by 6 bases and J by 5 bases, with 5 bases of the junction left unmatched. The CDR3 nucleotides are TGTGCCAGCAGAGCGGGAGGAATCCACGAGCAGTACTTC. Translation gives CASRAGGIHEQYF.

This clonotype occurred a few times. This rearrangement joins TRBV7-9 to TRBJ2-1, with 7 bases aligning to TRBD2. V lost 6 bases, J lost 7 bases, and 12 bases stayed unmatched. From germline, CDR1 is SEHNR and CDR2 FQNEAQ (reference sequence). The CDR3 spans 15 residues. The CDR3 is CASSLLAPPRNEQFF. In nucleotides, the CDR3 is TGTGCCAGCAGTCTACTAGCGCCACCTCGGAATGAGCAGTTCTTC.

This clonotype appeared a few times. This rearrangement joins TRBV7-2 to TRBJ1-2; 9 nucleotides agree with TRBD1. Per the germline V gene, CDR1 is SGHTA and CDR2 is FQGNSA. The trim removed 5 bases at V and 4 bases at J, leaving 8 bases unmatched. There are 15 residues in the CDR3. CDR3 sequence: CASSTQGQGIYGYTF. In nucleotides, the CDR3 is TGTGCCAGCAGCACCCAAGGACAGGGGATCTATGGCTACACCTTC.

This clonotype was counted many times. The V call is TRBV12-3 or TRBV12-4, the J call TRBJ2-1; TRBD2 agrees at 9 bases. V dropped 4 bases and J dropped 10; count of bases not matched to a gene: 14. The CDR3 is 16 amino acids. This CDR3 reads CASSWISGRGMGEQFF. The CDR3 DNA is TGTGCCAGCAGTTGGATTAGCGGGAGAGGTATGGGCGAGCAGTTCTTC.

The chain links TRBV3-1 to TRBJ1-1; no firm D call. The CDR3 is 15 residues long. The germline CDR1 and CDR2 sequences are LGHDT and YNNKEL (reference sequence). Trimming shortened V by 5 bases and J by 5 bases, and 18 bases separated the two germline ends. The CDR3 region has the DNA TGTGCCAGCAGCGCCTTGAGCGGCAGGTTTACTGAAGCTTTCTTT. Translating gives CASSALSGRFTEAFF.

This clonotype has only a few counts. The chain links TRBV7-2 to TRBJ1-1; D uncertain. V gave up 1 base and J gave up 1 base, with 7 bases separating them. Germline lookup yields CDR1 SGHTA and CDR2 FQGNSA. CDR3 size: 14 residues. CDR3 sequence: CASSLGAENTEAFF. CDR3 in DNA: TGTGCCAGCAGCTTAGGGGCAGAGAACACTGAAGCTTTCTTT.

This clonotype showed up many times. The chain recombines TRBV7-2 with TRBJ2-5; 11 nucleotides agree with TRBD2. CDR3 length equals 15 residues. The V gene end was trimmed by 6 bases and the J gene end by 2 bases; junction bases not matched to a gene: 5. Germline V gene sequence: CDR1 SGHTA, CDR2 FQGNSA. The CDR3: CASRRTSGPQETQYF. DNA of the CDR3: TGTGCCAGCAGACGGACTAGCGGGCCACAAGAGACCCAGTACTTC.

In its sample, this clonotype was seen a few times. This rearrangement joins TRBV12-3 or TRBV12-4 to TRBJ1-5; D is perhaps TRBD1 (6 bases). Trimming left V 3 bases short and J 7 bases short, with 7 bases between. This CDR3 region has 12 residues. The CDR3: CASSFGGQPQHF. The CDR3 nucleotides read TGTGCCAGCAGTTTTGGGGGCCAGCCCCAGCATTTT.

This clonotype was recorded at least ten times. The rearrangement joins TRBV5-1 to TRBJ2-1, with D perhaps TRBD2 (6 bases). Germline V CDR1 and CDR2: SGHRS, YFSETQ. Between the trimmed V and J ends, which lost 4 bases and 4 bases, there was a span of 24 bases. The CDR3 consists of 18 residues. As DNA, the CDR3 is TGCGCCAGCAGCCCCGGAGACTCGGGGCTAGCGAGTTACAATGAGCAGTTCTTC. It encodes CASSPGDSGLASYNEQFF.

This clonotype was seen ten or more times. The chain has TRBV12-3 or TRBV12-4 and TRBJ2-2; D remains unclear. Trimming removed 4 bases at V and 4 bases at J, with 4 bases between. The CDR3 loop spans 12 amino acids. CDR3 bases: TGTGCCAGCAGTTCAGGCACCGGGGAGCTGTTTTTT. This sequence encodes CASSSGTGELFF.

A remark on this clonotype: This clone may be a read error of a much larger clone one base away. The J gene is TRBJ1-1, the V gene TRBV11-2, with 9 bases identical to TRBD1. CDR3 length: 19 residues. Unmatched junction bases numbered 21, after V lost 5 bases and J lost 5 bases. The germline V gene has CDR1 SGHAT and CDR2 FQNNGV. CDR3 DNA: TGTGCCAGCAGCATAGGAGGCCCGGTGGACAGGGGACTTAAGACTGAAGCTTTCTTT. Amino acids: CASSIGGPVDRGLKTEAFF.

This clonotype was recorded at least ten times. J is TRBJ2-1 and V is TRBV15, with TRBD2 as a possible D gene (6 bases). Looked up from germline, CDR1 is LNHNV and CDR2 is YYDKDF (reference sequence). The CDR3 has 16 residues. V shed 1 base and J shed 3 bases, with 13 bases lying between them. This chain's CDR3 is CATSRAGGLSYNEQFF. CDR3 DNA sequence: TGTGCCACCAGCAGAGCAGGTGGACTAAGCTACAATGAGCAGTTCTTC.

The CDR3 loop reads CATSDPGLAGAGETQYF. In DNA form, the CDR3 reads TGTGCCACCAGTGACCCGGGACTAGCGGGAGCTGGAGAGACCCAGTACTTC. This chain links TRBV24-1 with TRBJ2-5, with 14 bases lining up with TRBD2. Germline trimming cut 4 bases from V and 4 bases from J; bases unmatched to any gene: 7. Germline CDR1 is KGHDR and CDR2 is SFDVKD. The CDR3 extends over 17 amino acids.

V and J are TRBV4-3 and TRBJ2-1; D unclear. The CDR3 consists of 15 residues. Germline CDR1 and CDR2: LGHNA and YSLEER. The V and J ends lost 3 bases and 5 bases respectively, with 14 bases between them. The CDR3 DNA reads as TGCGCCAGCAGCCATGGGGTAGAACGGAACAATGAGCAGTTCTTC. Its translation is CASSHGVERNNEQFF.

This clonotype was counted ten times or more. The V and J genes are TRBV7-9 and TRBJ2-7, with a weak D call TRBD1 (5 bases). This CDR3 is built from 14 residues. V lost 3 bases, J lost 2 bases, and 11 bases lay in between. The germline V gene encodes CDR1 SEHNR and CDR2 FQNEAQ (reference sequence). CDR3 sequence (DNA): TGTGCCAGCAGCTTTACTCAGGGTACCTACGAGCAGTACTTC. Translated: CASSFTQGTYEQYF.

Ten or more counts support this clonotype. This chain uses TRBV28 with TRBJ2-1, with 14 positions matching TRBD2. This CDR3 is 16 amino acids long. The ends lost 6 bases at V and 8 bases at J; junction bases unmatched: 9. Germline V CDR1 and CDR2: MDHEN, SYDVKM. The CDR3 DNA is TGTGCCAGCAGCCGTTGGACTAGCGGGAGGCGGGATGAGCAGTTCTTC. Its protein is CASSRWTSGRRDEQFF.

This clonotype was recorded at least ten times. The chain is built from TRBV5-5 and TRBJ2-3; D remains ambiguous. CDR1 and CDR2 from the germline V gene are SGHKS and YYEKEE (reference sequence). V lost 5 bases to trimming and J lost 1 base, with 14 bases between them. The CDR3 is made up of 15 amino acids. The DNA of the CDR3 is TGTGCCAGCAGTTCGGGTCGGGCGGGCACAGATACGCAGTATTTT. It yields the protein CASSSGRAGTDTQYF.

This clonotype occurred many times. The chain employs TRBV4-2 and TRBJ2-1; D gene uncertain. This CDR3 has 13 residues. V was cut by 1 base and J by 13 bases, with 14 bases left in between. Germline V CDR1 and CDR2: LGHNA, YNFKEQ. The CDR3 is CASSQVGESLQFF. In DNA, the CDR3 is TGTGCCAGCAGCCAAGTAGGAGAAAGCCTACAGTTCTTC.

This clonotype was counted ten times or more. The chain combines TRBV5-1 with TRBJ2-5; D perhaps matches TRBD2 (5 bases). This CDR3 comprises 14 residues. The germline V and J ends were trimmed by 2 bases and 1 base, with 9 bases remaining between them. Germline V gives CDR1 SGHRS, CDR2 YFSETQ. The CDR3 loop reads CASSFGTSQETQYF. In DNA, the CDR3 is TGCGCCAGCAGCTTCGGTACTAGCCAAGAGACCCAGTACTTC.

This clonotype was found a few times. The chain links TRBV5-1 to TRBJ2-5, with 7 positions matching TRBD1. This CDR3 comprises 13 residues. The germline V gene has CDR1 SGHRS and CDR2 YFSETQ. V gave up 5 bases and J gave up 1 base; unmatched junction bases: 2. The CDR3 DNA follows: TGCGCCAGCAGGGGACAGCCCCAAGAGACCCAGTACTTC. Amino acids: CASRGQPQETQYF.

This clonotype was detected ten times or more. V and J are TRBV24-1 and TRBJ2-5, with D possibly matching TRBD1 (6 bases). The V gene lost 2 bases and the J gene lost 7 bases, with 10 bases spanning the gap. This CDR3 is built from 13 residues. Germline lookup yields CDR1 KGHDR and CDR2 SFDVKD. The CDR3 reads CATSDYREGTQYF. The CDR3 nucleotides are TGTGCCACCAGTGATTACAGGGAAGGGACCCAGTACTTC.